The 15 T cell receptor beta chains below come from one sample, sequenced in a study of T cell clonotyping in hematopoietic cell transplantation. The data were produced by immunoSEQ multiplex PCR, yet TCRdb's version contains in-frame clones alone and is incomplete. The data hold some 5,000 clones, with roughly 92% observed a single time. The sample was PBMCs, taken 180 days after allogeneic stem cell transplant. The receptors were sampled from a male patient between 55 and 70 years old who had an allogeneic stem cell transplant from a related donor, so the T cells may come from the graft donor. Some clones in this sample may be carry-over from other donors' samples.

The V gene is TRBV29-1, the J gene TRBJ2-7; 9 positions agree with TRBD1. After removal of 6 bases from V and 0 bases from J, the junction contained 3 bases not matched to a gene. The CDR3 is made up of 13 amino acids. The V gene's germline CDR1 is SQVTM and CDR2 ANQGSEA. The CDR3 spells CSVGDRVSYEQYF. CDR3 DNA sequence: TGCAGCGTAGGGGACAGGGTCTCCTACGAGCAGTACTTC.

The rearrangement joins TRBV2 to TRBJ2-5; D is unresolved. From germline, CDR1 is SNHLY and CDR2 FYNNEI. CDR3 size: 12 residues. Trimming removed 8 bases from V and 2 bases from J, with 9 bases in between. The CDR3 region is CASGYSQETQYF. The DNA of the CDR3 is TGTGCCAGCGGCTACTCTCAAGAGACCCAGTACTTC.

The V and J genes are TRBV29-1 and TRBJ2-3; D not resolved. V lost 0 bases, J lost 2 bases, and 3 bases lay in between. Germline V lookup: CDR1 SQVTM, CDR2 ANQGSEA. This CDR3 is 12 amino acids long. CDR3 sequence reads: CSVEEATDTQYF. CDR3 sequence (DNA): TGCAGCGTTGAAGAAGCCACAGATACGCAGTATTTT.

This rearrangement joins TRBV15 to TRBJ2-1; D is perhaps TRBD1 or TRBD2 (5 bases each). Germline CDR1 reads LNHNV; CDR2 reads YYDKDF (reference sequence). The CDR3 is made up of 13 amino acids. V dropped 0 bases and J dropped 8 bases, with 8 bases sitting between them. The chain's CDR3 is CATSRDRGDEQFF. CDR3 coding DNA: TGTGCCACCAGCAGAGATCGAGGGGATGAGCAGTTCTTC.

This chain connects TRBV30 to TRBJ1-2; TRBD1 might be the D (6 bases). Trimming left V 2 bases short and J 5 bases short, with 15 bases between. The CDR3 is made up of 14 amino acids. In germline, CDR1 is GTSNPN, CDR2 SVGIG (reference sequence). The DNA of the CDR3 is TGTGCCTGGAGTATTCAAGGGGGAGGGTATGGCTACACCTTC. Its protein is CAWSIQGGGYGYTF.

This clone has a single count. The rearrangement joins TRBV11-3 to TRBJ2-4, with D maybe TRBD1 (5 bases). CDR1 is SGHNT, CDR2 YENEEA, per germline. The CDR3 runs 13 residues. V lost 3 bases, J lost 9 bases, and 12 bases lay in between. CDR3 protein: CASSFSGSGIQYF. Written as DNA, the CDR3 is TGTGCCAGCAGCTTTTCAGGGTCTGGCATTCAGTACTTC.

The chain couples TRBV20-1 to TRBJ1-1; D is unclear. V was trimmed by 5 bases and J by 6 bases, leaving 10 bases between them. This CDR3 region has 11 residues. Looked up from germline, CDR1 is DFQATT and CDR2 is SNEGSKA (reference sequence). The CDR3 sequence: CSAGKVAEAFF. In nucleotides, the CDR3 is TGCAGTGCTGGGAAGGTTGCTGAAGCTTTCTTT.

The gene calls are TRBV4-3 and TRBJ1-2, with D possibly TRBD1 on 6 matching bases. The length of the CDR3 is 14 residues. The V gene's germline CDR1 is LGHNA and CDR2 YSLEER. Trimming cost V 5 bases and J 3 bases, with 13 bases left between them. CDR3 sequence: CASSGGYRDYGYTF. The CDR3 DNA reads as TGCGCCAGCAGCGGGGGTTACAGGGACTATGGCTACACCTTC.

The chain employs TRBV11-3 and TRBJ1-4, with TRBD1 matching over 10 bases. The germline V gene has CDR1 SGHNT and CDR2 YENEEA. The CDR3 is made up of 14 amino acids. Trimming took 1 base from V and 8 from J; bases not matched to a gene: 1. The CDR3 is CASSLGQGAEKLFF. Written as DNA, the CDR3 is TGTGCCAGCAGCTTAGGACAGGGGGCGGAAAAACTGTTTTTT.

This clone occurred once. The rearrangement uses TRBV27 and TRBJ2-1; D uncertain. This CDR3 has 17 amino acids. Looked up from germline, CDR1 is MNHEY and CDR2 is SMNVEV (reference sequence). The ends were cut back, 5 bases at V and 0 bases at J, with 17 bases in the middle. The DNA for the CDR3 is TGTGCCAGCAGTCCGAGCTGGGCAGGAAGCTCCTACAATGAGCAGTTCTTC. Encoded protein: CASSPSWAGSSYNEQFF.

This clone showed up just once. The rearrangement joins TRBV5-6 to TRBJ2-2; D ambiguous. The CDR3 sequence is 13 residues long. Trimming took 2 bases from V and 7 from J, leaving 9 bases between them. The V gene's germline CDR1 is SGHDT and CDR2 YYEEEE. The CDR3: CASSLEFNGELFF. CDR3 coding DNA: TGTGCCAGCAGCTTAGAATTCAACGGGGAGCTGTTTTTT.

The CDR3 DNA is TGCGCCAGCAGCTCCACGGGTTCCTATGGCTACACCTTC. Amino acids: CASSSTGSYGYTF. The chain is built from TRBV5-1 and TRBJ1-2; D not resolved. The CDR3 sequence is 13 residues long. Germline V gives CDR1 SGHRS, CDR2 YFSETQ. The V gene lost 3 bases and the J gene lost 4 bases, with 10 bases spanning the gap.

The V call is TRBV7-6, the J call TRBJ2-2; 8 bases align to TRBD1. The CDR3 consists of 14 residues. CDR1 and CDR2 (germline): SGHVS, FNYEAQ. V lost 5 bases to trimming and J lost 6 bases; unmatched junction nucleotides: 5. This CDR3 is CASSRETGAGELFF. In DNA form, the CDR3 reads TGTGCCAGCAGCCGCGAGACAGGGGCCGGGGAGCTGTTTTTT.

The chain uses TRBV6-5 and TRBJ1-1; possible D gene TRBD1, 5 bases. CDR3 size: 13 residues. The ends were cut back, 6 bases at V and 7 bases at J, with 15 bases in the middle. Germline V gene lookup returns CDR1 MNHEY and CDR2 SVGAGI. CDR3 coding DNA: TGTGCCAGCAGGCCTAGGGGTAGGGGTGAAGCTTTCTTT. The encoded protein is CASRPRGRGEAFF.

The CDR3 sequence is CASSYGGANEKLFF. In DNA, the CDR3 is TGTGCCAGCAGTTACGGCGGGGCGAACGAAAAACTGTTTTTT. V and J are TRBV6-5 and TRBJ1-4; D might be TRBD1 (5 bases). CDR3 length: 14 residues. The germline gives CDR1 MNHEY, CDR2 SVGAGI. V was cut by 2 bases and J by 8 bases, with 12 bases left in between.